These T cell receptor beta chains were read from a single sample in a study of OX40 agonist ivuxolimab in advanced cancers. Measured with immunoSEQ multiplex PCR; TCRdb has only the in-frame clones, and not every one. Found here are some 19,000 clones, about 87% of them singletons; the top ten hold 15% to 20%. Sequenced here: CD4+ or CD8+ T cells sorted from blood, sampled in a trial of the OX40 agonist ivuxolimab. The receptor set was obtained from an adult with an advanced solid tumor such as melanoma, head and neck, liver or kidney cancer. The CDR3 runs from the conserved cysteine through the conserved F or W. The order of the fields is clone size, D gene, J gene, V gene, CDR3 protein, CDR3 DNA. A D gene is named only where the DNA matches it firmly. The listing skips clone size in some rows; elsewhere it reads once, few, many or a size class.

size: NA
D: NA
J: TRBJ1-5
V: TRBV27
CDR3: CASSPPLSAQHF
DNA: TGTGCCAGCAGTCCCCCCTTGTCAGCCCAGCATTTT

size: NA
D: NA
J: TRBJ1-2
V: TRBV4-1
CDR3: CASSPGPLFGYTF
DNA: TGCGCCAGCAGCCCAGGGCCCCTTTTTGGCTACACCTTC

size: NA
D: NA
J: TRBJ1-1
V: TRBV7-9
CDR3: CASSLPTDSLNTEAFF
DNA: TGTGCCAGCAGCCTCCCCACCGACAGTTTGAACACTGAAGCTTTCTTT

size: NA
D: NA
J: TRBJ1-5
V: TRBV7-3
CDR3: CASSSRGEDQPQHF
DNA: TGTGCCAGCAGCTCCAGGGGAGAGGATCAGCCCCAGCATTTT

size: NA
D: NA
J: TRBJ2-2
V: TRBV11-2
CDR3: CASSFPGELFF
DNA: TGTGCCAGCAGCTTCCCCGGGGAGCTGTTTTTT

size: NA
D: NA
J: TRBJ2-1
V: TRBV19
CDR3: CASSISLAGYNEQFF
DNA: TGTGCCAGTAGTATCAGTTTGGCGGGGTACAATGAGCAGTTCTTC

size: medium-sized
D: NA
J: TRBJ1-3
V: TRBV2
CDR3: CASSEQAAGSGNTIYF
DNA: TGTGCCAGCAGTGAACAGGCAGCCGGCTCTGGAAACACCATATATTTT

size: NA
D: NA
J: TRBJ2-2
V: TRBV5-6
CDR3: CASSQVNTGELFF
DNA: TGTGCCAGCAGTCAAGTAAACACCGGGGAGCTGTTTTTT

size: few
D: NA
J: TRBJ2-7
V: TRBV4-1
CDR3: CASSQDRGWEQYF
DNA: TGCGCCAGCAGCCAAGATAGGGGGTGGGAGCAGTACTTC

size: NA
D: NA
J: TRBJ2-5
V: TRBV5-1
CDR3: CASSIGPMYQETQYF
DNA: TGCGCCAGCAGCATCGGGCCTATGTACCAAGAGACCCAGTACTTC

size: NA
D: NA
J: TRBJ1-2
V: TRBV6-6
CDR3: CASSYGDGYTF
DNA: TGTGCCAGCAGTTACGGTGATGGCTACACCTTC

size: NA
D: NA
J: TRBJ1-1
V: TRBV27
CDR3: CASTPGQGKMRAEAFF
DNA: TGTGCCAGCACCCCGGGGCAGGGGAAAATGAGGGCTGAAGCTTTCTTT

size: NA
D: NA
J: TRBJ1-1
V: TRBV19
CDR3: CASSFGGTEAFF
DNA: TGTGCCAGTAGTTTCGGGGGCACTGAAGCTTTCTTT

size: NA
D: NA
J: TRBJ2-7
V: TRBV19
CDR3: CASSIASDGYEQYF
DNA: TGTGCCAGTAGTATAGCTTCCGACGGGTACGAGCAGTACTTC

size: NA
D: NA
J: TRBJ2-6
V: TRBV10-3
CDR3: CAISEIEDSPLGANVLTF
DNA: TGTGCCATCAGTGAGATTGAGGACTCCCCTCTGGGGGCCAACGTCCTGACTTTC

size: NA
D: NA
J: TRBJ1-6
V: TRBV13
CDR3: CASSAVMSSYNSPLHF
DNA: TGTGCCAGCAGCGCCGTTATGAGCTCCTATAATTCACCCCTCCACTTT

size: once
D: TRBD2
J: TRBJ2-3
V: TRBV5-1
CDR3: CASSLEGLAGGLTDTQYF
DNA: TGCGCCAGCAGCTTGGAGGGGCTAGCGGGGGGACTCACAGATACGCAGTATTTT

size: NA
D: TRBD2
J: TRBJ2-3
V: TRBV19
CDR3: CASSTTSGGADTQYF
DNA: TGTGCCAGTAGTACGACTAGCGGGGGTGCAGATACGCAGTATTTT

size: NA
D: NA
J: TRBJ2-1
V: TRBV23-1
CDR3: CASSQSEGEQFF
DNA: TGCGCCAGCAGTCAATCGGAGGGTGAGCAGTTCTTC

size: NA
D: NA
J: TRBJ2-1
V: TRBV27
CDR3: CASSRYRSSYNEQFF
DNA: TGTGCCAGCAGCCGATACAGAAGCTCCTACAATGAGCAGTTCTTC

size: NA
D: NA
J: TRBJ1-2
V: TRBV4-2
CDR3: CASSIGTTGDYTF
DNA: TGTGCCAGCAGCATCGGGACCACAGGTGACTACACCTTC

size: NA
D: TRBD1
J: TRBJ1-2
V: TRBV19
CDR3: CATTGGYGYTF
DNA: TGTGCCACGACAGGGGGTTATGGCTACACCTTC

size: NA
D: NA
J: TRBJ2-7
V: TRBV5-1
CDR3: CASSLEQSYEQYF
DNA: TGCGCCAGCAGCTTGGAACAGTCCTACGAGCAGTACTTC

size: once
D: TRBD1
J: TRBJ2-7
V: TRBV6-5
CDR3: CASSYASGQGVYEQYF
DNA: TGTGCCAGCAGTTATGCCTCGGGACAGGGGGTGTACGAGCAGTACTTC

size: NA
D: TRBD2
J: TRBJ2-7
V: TRBV4-2
CDR3: CASSQESSSGGAREQYF
DNA: TGTGCCAGCAGCCAAGAATCATCTAGCGGGGGGGCCCGCGAGCAGTACTTC

size: few
D: NA
J: TRBJ1-2
V: TRBV19
CDR3: CASSIRSHYGYTF
DNA: TGTGCCAGTAGTATCAGGTCCCACTATGGCTACACCTTC

size: NA
D: NA
J: TRBJ1-1
V: TRBV5-6
CDR3: CASSWGNTEAFF
DNA: TGTGCCAGCAGCTGGGGGAACACTGAAGCTTTCTTT

size: NA
D: TRBD2
J: TRBJ2-5
V: TRBV7-7
CDR3: CASSLDPPPAGVQETQYF
DNA: TGTGCCAGCAGCTTAGATCCCCCCCCAGCGGGGGTTCAAGAGACCCAGTACTTC

size: NA
D: TRBD1
J: TRBJ2-7
V: TRBV7-6
CDR3: CASRKTGAYEQYF
DNA: TGTGCCAGCAGAAAAACAGGGGCCTACGAGCAGTACTTC

size: NA
D: TRBD2
J: TRBJ2-1
V: TRBV4-1
CDR3: CASSSLAGLYNEQFF
DNA: TGCGCCAGCAGCTCCCTAGCGGGGCTTTACAATGAGCAGTTCTTC

size: NA
D: TRBD2
J: TRBJ2-1
V: TRBV27
CDR3: CASSLSGGALSNEQFF
DNA: TGTGCCAGCAGTTTAAGCGGGGGGGCTTTAAGCAATGAGCAGTTCTTC

size: NA
D: NA
J: TRBJ2-7
V: TRBV6-1
CDR3: CASRRDVAYEQYF
DNA: TGTGCCAGCAGGCGGGACGTCGCCTACGAGCAGTACTTC

size: once
D: NA
J: TRBJ2-7
V: TRBV4-1
CDR3: CASSQDLERDEQYF
DNA: TGCGCCAGCAGCCAAGATTTGGAACGCGACGAGCAGTACTTC

size: once
D: NA
J: TRBJ1-5
V: TRBV19
CDR3: CASSSPGTDQPQHF
DNA: TGTGCCAGTAGTTCCCCCGGGACGGATCAGCCCCAGCATTTT

size: NA
D: TRBD1
J: TRBJ2-7
V: TRBV5-1
CDR3: CASSLGQGPSEQYF
DNA: TGCGCCAGCAGCTTAGGACAGGGGCCGTCTGAGCAGTACTTC